These 8 T cell receptor beta chains were sequenced from one sample in a study of T cells in tumors after PD-1 blockade. Assay used: immunoSEQ multiplex PCR; TCRdb lists only in-frame clones, some missing. The profile covers fewer than 5,000 clones, with approximately 70% appearing a single time and about a third taken by the ten largest. This specimen was tumor tissue, taken before anti-PD-1 treatment. These receptors all stem from a human donor with cutaneous squamous cell carcinoma.

The rearrangement links TRBV5-4 to TRBJ1-6, with 9 bases lining up with TRBD1. The germline V gene has CDR1 SGHNT and CDR2 YYREEE (reference sequence). The CDR3 spans 16 residues. Unmatched junction bases numbered 12, after V lost 4 bases and J lost 10 bases. For the CDR3, the DNA is TGTGCCAGCAGCCCCGGAATGAGGGACAGGGTATCACCCCTCCACTTT. It encodes CASSPGMRDRVSPLHF.

The V and J genes are TRBV10-1 and TRBJ1-1; 7 nucleotides line up with TRBD1. CDR1 and CDR2 (germline): WNHNN, SYGVQD (reference sequence). The CDR3 covers 13 residues. Trimming cost V 5 bases and J 6 bases; bases outside gene matches: 6. CDR3 coding DNA: TGCGCCAGCAGTAGACAGGGATGGTCTGAAGCTTTCTTT. This encodes CASSRQGWSEAFF.

V is TRBV5-1 and J is TRBJ1-6; D possibly corresponds to TRBD1 (6 bases). Germline CDR1 and CDR2: SGHRS and YFSETQ. This CDR3 has 15 amino acids. V was trimmed by 4 bases and J by 2 bases, leaving 10 bases between them. The CDR3 nucleotides read TGCGCCAGCAGCACGGGGACAACCTATAATTCACCCCTCCACTTT. As protein: CASSTGTTYNSPLHF.

This clone was counted between two and nine times. The CDR3 region is CASSLGGNSPLHF. The CDR3 DNA sequence: TGTGCCAGTAGTTTGGGGGGCAATTCACCCCTCCACTTT. The chain employs TRBV19 and TRBJ1-6, with D perhaps TRBD1 (6 bases). V lost 5 bases and J 7 bases, leaving 9 bases between the germline ends. CDR1 is LNHDA and CDR2 is SQIVND in the germline V gene (reference sequence). The CDR3 length is 13 residues. The whole variable domain, remainder taken from reference TRBV19 and TRBJ1-6, is DGGITQSPKYLFRKEGQNVTLSCEQNLNHDAMYWYRQDPGQGLRLIYYSQIVNDFQKGDIAEGYSVSREKKESFPLTVTSAQKNPTAFYLCASSLGGNSPLHFGNGTRLTVT.

This clone counts as medium-sized (0.01 to 0.1%). J is TRBJ2-1 and V is TRBV7-9, with D hard to call. Germline V gene sequence: CDR1 SEHNR, CDR2 FQNEAQ (reference sequence). This CDR3 has 12 residues. Trimming removed 1 base from V and 5 bases from J, with 3 bases in between. Here the CDR3 DNA reads TGTGCCAGCAGCTTAGTGGACAATGAGCAGTTCTTC. Amino acids: CASSLVDNEQFF.

V usage is TRBV4-1 and J usage is TRBJ1-6; D perhaps matches TRBD1 (6 bases). V lost 8 bases, J lost 1 base, and 30 bases lay in between. This CDR3 spans 21 amino acids. From germline, CDR1 is MGHRA and CDR2 YSYEKL. The DNA for the CDR3 is TGCGCCAGCGGGCCCATGGCGGGGGCGCCTGGGGCAAGGTCCTATAATTCACCCCTCCACTTT. This translates into CASGPMAGAPGARSYNSPLHF.

In its sample, this clone ranks as medium-sized. In DNA, the CDR3 is TGTGCCAGCAGCTTGAAGACATATCAGCCCCAGCATTTT. The encoded protein is CASSLKTYQPQHF. The V and J genes are TRBV5-5 and TRBJ1-5; D gene uncertain. Deletions cut 1 base from V and 5 bases from J, with 7 bases between. The germline V gene has CDR1 SGHKS and CDR2 YYEKEE (reference sequence). The CDR3 has 13 residues.

This clone was counted a single time. The rearrangement links TRBV29-1 to TRBJ1-2; D not resolved. The V end lost 3 bases, the J end lost 0 bases, and 11 bases lay between the germline ends. Per germline, CDR1 SQVTM and CDR2 ANQGSEA. This CDR3 has 14 amino acids. CDR3 DNA sequence: TGCAGCGTTGATGTTGGGTCGGCTAACTATGGCTACACCTTC. It codes for CSVDVGSANYGYTF.